These 28 T cell receptor beta chains came from one sample sequenced in a study of radiation and T cells in renal cell carcinoma. Measured with immunoSEQ multiplex PCR; TCRdb has only the in-frame clones, and not every one. The sample has tens of thousands of clones, around 78% seen once; the top ten hold roughly 7.4%. Described time point: blood 2 weeks post-SBRT. As to treatment: 15 Gy SBRT to primary tumor, nephrectomy 4 weeks later. The sample was blood, taken from a patient whose treatment included radiotherapy and nephrectomy. The receptors were sampled from a man aged 60-69 years with renal cell carcinoma.

V usage is TRBV9 and J usage is TRBJ2-2; the D gene is possibly TRBD2 (5 bases). This CDR3 is 14 amino acids long. V was trimmed by 4 bases and J by 1 base, leaving 8 bases between them. Germline V gene data show CDR1 as SGDLS and CDR2 as YYNGEE. CDR3 in DNA: TGTGCCAGCAGCTTGGCGGGGAACACCGGGGAGCTGTTTTTT. Translating gives CASSLAGNTGELFF.

For the CDR3, the DNA is TGTGCTAGTGGTGCCGGGACAGGGGAGACCCAGTACTTC. This gives the protein CASGAGTGETQYF. This chain joins TRBV12-5 and TRBJ2-5; 9 bases are shared with TRBD1. The J segment lost 5 bases and the V segment lost 5 bases, leaving 3 bases of the junction unmatched. CDR3 length equals 13 residues. CDR1 LGHNT and CDR2 FRNRAP come from the germline V gene.

This rearrangement joins TRBV15 to TRBJ2-3; maybe TRBD1 (6 bases). V dropped 3 bases and J dropped 7 bases, with 20 bases sitting between them. CDR3 length equals 16 residues. Per the germline V gene, CDR1 is LNHNV and CDR2 is YYDKDF (reference sequence). CDR3 in DNA: TGTGCCACCAGCAGGAACACCGGGACATCGCTCCATACGCAGTATTTT. Translated, it gives CATSRNTGTSLHTQYF. The full variable domain, completed using reference TRBV15 and TRBJ2-3, is DAMVIQNPRYQVTQFGKPVTLSCSQTLNHNVMYWYQQKSSQAPKLLFHYYDKDFNNEADTPDNFQSRRPNTSFCFLDIRSPGLGDTAMYLCATSRNTGTSLHTQYFGPGTRLTVL.

The chain recombines TRBV7-2 with TRBJ1-1; D is perhaps TRBD1 (5 bases). The length of the CDR3 is 14 residues. CDR1 and CDR2 (germline): SGHTA, FQGNSA. The CDR3 loop reads CALLWAGRHTEAFF. The CDR3 DNA reads TGTGCACTTTTGTGGGCAGGGAGGCACACTGAAGCTTTCTTT.

The chain uses TRBV9 and TRBJ1-2, with 7 nucleotides matching TRBD1. CDR3 length equals 15 residues. V dropped 2 bases and J dropped 6; count of bases not matched to a gene: 10. Germline V lookup: CDR1 SGDLS, CDR2 YYNGEE. The CDR3 sequence: CASSVSPTGTDGYTF. In DNA form, the CDR3 reads TGTGCCAGCAGCGTCTCCCCGACAGGGACCGATGGCTACACCTTC.

This chain connects TRBV5-1 to TRBJ2-2; no clear D. CDR1 and CDR2 (germline): SGHRS, YFSETQ. The V gene lost 1 base and the J gene lost 5 bases, with 6 bases spanning the gap. The CDR3 is made up of 13 amino acids. CDR3 sequence (DNA): TGCGCCAGCAGCTTGTTCGGAACCGGGGAGCTGTTTTTT. Translating gives CASSLFGTGELFF.

This clone was seen repeatedly, ten times or more. The chain carries TRBV27 and TRBJ2-2, with no clear D. Germline assignment: CDR1 MNHEY and CDR2 SMNVEV (reference sequence). The CDR3 extends over 17 amino acids. Trimming stripped 1 base from V and 4 bases from J, with 16 bases between. CDR3 sequence reads: CASSLFMADITTGELFF. CDR3 DNA sequence: TGTGCCAGCAGTTTATTCATGGCTGACATCACCACCGGGGAGCTGTTTTTT.

The CDR3 loop is CASTEGATSGNTIYF. CDR3 nucleotides: TGCGCCAGCACAGAAGGGGCAACCTCTGGAAACACCATATATTTT. The chain is built from TRBV4-3 and TRBJ1-3, with a tentative D call TRBD1 (5 bases). This CDR3 is built from 15 residues. The V gene's germline CDR1 is LGHNA and CDR2 YSLEER. Between the trimmed V and J ends, which lost 7 bases and 0 bases, there was a span of 13 bases.

The chain combines TRBV7-8 with TRBJ2-7, with 8 bases matching TRBD1. The CDR3 runs to 15 residues. Germline lookup yields CDR1 SGHVS and CDR2 FQNEAQ. With 2 bases clipped from V and 3 bases from J, the junction kept 6 bases outside the gene matches. The CDR3 region has the DNA TGTGCCAGCAGCTTAAAACAGGGGGTGTTCTACGAGCAGTACTTC. Residues: CASSLKQGVFYEQYF.

The rearrangement uses TRBV15 and TRBJ2-1; D not certain. V lost 0 bases and J 0 bases, leaving 15 bases between the germline ends. Germline CDR1 reads LNHNV; CDR2 reads YYDKDF (reference sequence). This CDR3 region has 18 residues. Here the CDR3 reads CATSRDWVGPSSYNEQFF. The CDR3 DNA reads TGTGCCACCAGCAGAGATTGGGTTGGGCCCAGCTCCTACAATGAGCAGTTCTTC.

The chain carries TRBV7-2 and TRBJ2-3; 7 nucleotides match TRBD2. Germline CDR1 is SGHTA and CDR2 is FQGNSA. V dropped 9 bases and J dropped 5; count of bases not matched to a gene: 14. The length of the CDR3 is 15 residues. CDR3 sequence reads: CARNPLRAGEDTQYF. In DNA form, the CDR3 reads TGTGCCAGAAACCCGCTACGGGCGGGAGAAGATACGCAGTATTTT.

This clone showed up just once. The chain joins TRBV6-6 to TRBJ1-4; D uncertain. V shed 0 bases and J shed 8 bases, with 10 bases lying between them. Germline V CDR1 and CDR2: MNHNY, SVGAGI (reference sequence). The CDR3 covers 14 residues. This CDR3 reads CASSYSMGREKLFF. As DNA, the CDR3 is TGTGCCAGCAGTTACTCGATGGGAAGGGAAAAACTGTTTTTT.

The chain carries TRBV30 and TRBJ1-1, with TRBD1 identical over 9 bases. Looked up from germline, CDR1 is GTSNPN and CDR2 is SVGIG (reference sequence). V shed 3 bases and J 5 bases; nucleotides not matched to a gene: 4. This CDR3 has 13 amino acids. The CDR3 here is CAWRQGAWTEAFF. CDR3 coding DNA: TGTGCCTGGAGACAGGGGGCTTGGACTGAAGCTTTCTTT.

Points on this clone: Other DNA sequences from this sample encode an identical CDR3 as well. The V and J genes are TRBV27 and TRBJ2-7; TRBD1 agrees at 7 bases. CDR3 length: 15 residues. The V and J ends lost 1 base and 2 bases, in that order; junction bases with no gene match: 5. Germline-derived CDR1 and CDR2 are MNHEY and SMNVEV (reference sequence). CDR3 region: CASSLYGQATYEQYF. DNA of the CDR3: TGTGCCAGCAGTTTATACGGACAGGCTACCTACGAGCAGTACTTC.

This clone has a handful of counts. The chain combines TRBV19 with TRBJ1-4; weak D call: TRBD1 (5 bases). Germline loops: CDR1 LNHDA, CDR2 SQIVND (reference sequence). V was cut by 1 base and J by 6 bases, with 12 bases left in between. The CDR3 covers 15 residues. In DNA form, the CDR3 reads TGTGCCAGTAGTATAGTAGCAGGGTCGGATGAAAAACTGTTTTTT. Its protein is CASSIVAGSDEKLFF.

The chain couples TRBV18 to TRBJ2-4; D is undetermined. The CDR3 is 17 amino acids. V lost 4 bases to trimming and J lost 0 bases, with 16 bases between them. Germline V CDR1 and CDR2: KGHSH, LQKENI. The CDR3 reads CASSRVDVELAKNIQYF. As DNA, the CDR3 is TGTGCCAGCTCACGGGTGGACGTCGAGTTAGCCAAAAACATTCAGTACTTC.

This clone was detected only a few times. This chain connects TRBV30 to TRBJ1-3, with D possibly matching TRBD1 (5 bases). The germline gives CDR1 GTSNPN, CDR2 SVGIG (reference sequence). The V end was cut by 8 bases, the J end by 8 bases, with 16 bases between. This CDR3 has 12 residues. The CDR3 protein is CAVKGMVDTIYF. CDR3 sequence (DNA): TGTGCCGTGAAGGGGATGGTGGACACCATATATTTT.

The chain couples TRBV2 to TRBJ2-3, with a tentative D call TRBD1 (5 bases). The CDR3 sequence is 14 residues long. Trimming took off 6 bases at V and 1 base at J, with 11 bases between the two ends. Per the germline V gene, CDR1 is SNHLY and CDR2 is FYNNEI. CDR3 in DNA: TGTGCCAGCAGCCTAGGGGCAGGCACAGATACGCAGTATTTT. It is translated as CASSLGAGTDTQYF.

The chain employs TRBV19 and TRBJ1-4; 8 bases align to TRBD1. The germline gives CDR1 LNHDA, CDR2 SQIVND (reference sequence). The CDR3 spans 14 residues. The V and J ends lost 5 bases and 7 bases, in that order; junction bases with no gene match: 6. The CDR3 reads CASSLAGGIEKLFF. As DNA, the CDR3 is TGTGCCAGTAGTTTGGCAGGGGGCATTGAAAAACTGTTTTTT.

This chain uses TRBV4-3 with TRBJ2-3, with 9 bases fitting TRBD2. After removal of 0 bases from V and 10 bases from J, the junction contained 5 bases not matched to a gene. This CDR3 contains 14 residues. From germline, CDR1 is LGHNA and CDR2 YSLEER. CDR3 protein: CASSQDGTSIPQYF. CDR3 nucleotide sequence: TGCGCCAGCAGCCAAGATGGGACTAGCATCCCGCAGTATTTT.

The chain recombines TRBV15 with TRBJ2-1, with 12 bases aligning to TRBD2. CDR1 is LNHNV and CDR2 is YYDKDF in the germline V gene (reference sequence). The CDR3 is 18 residues long. V lost 3 bases, J lost 9 bases, and 15 bases stayed unmatched. CDR3 in amino acids: CATSRGDFGLAGGSEQFF. CDR3 DNA: TGTGCCACCAGCAGGGGTGATTTTGGGCTAGCGGGAGGGTCTGAGCAGTTCTTC.

The rearrangement joins TRBV30 to TRBJ2-1; no definite D call. V was pared by 0 bases and J by 7 bases, with 10 bases between. The germline V gene has CDR1 GTSNPN and CDR2 SVGIG (reference sequence). This CDR3 is built from 13 residues. The CDR3 DNA is TGTGCCTGGAGTGTAGTCCGGCGGAATGAGCAGTTCTTC. Encoded protein: CAWSVVRRNEQFF.

This clone has just one count. The chain joins TRBV9 to TRBJ2-7, with D tentatively TRBD1 (6 bases). Germline loops: CDR1 SGDLS, CDR2 YYNGEE. V was shortened by 4 bases and J by 7 bases, with 18 bases between the two germline ends. The CDR3 extends over 14 amino acids. The CDR3 sequence: CASSQRIMGAEQYF. As DNA, the CDR3 is TGTGCCAGCAGCCAACGCATTATGGGGGCAGAGCAGTACTTC.

This chain uses TRBV18 with TRBJ1-2, with D perhaps matching TRBD1 (5 bases). Per germline, CDR1 KGHSH and CDR2 LQKENI. The V gene lost 4 bases and the J gene lost 0 bases, with 6 bases spanning the gap. This CDR3 is built from 13 residues. The CDR3 loop is CASSQDTNYGYTF. In DNA, the CDR3 is TGTGCCAGCTCACAGGACACTAACTATGGCTACACCTTC.

This clone has more than one count but fewer than ten. This chain links TRBV12-5 with TRBJ1-1; 9 nucleotides align to TRBD1. V was clipped by 7 bases and J by 4 bases; unmatched bases: 4. From germline, CDR1 is LGHNT and CDR2 FRNRAP. The CDR3 contains 13 residues. The CDR3 protein is CASEGTGSTEAFF. The CDR3 DNA sequence: TGTGCTAGTGAGGGGACAGGGAGCACTGAAGCTTTCTTT.

The chain uses TRBV7-2 and TRBJ2-5, with 7 positions matching TRBD2. The CDR3 runs to 17 residues. Germline trimming cut 5 bases from V and 2 bases from J; bases unmatched to any gene: 14. Looked up from germline, CDR1 is SGHTA and CDR2 is FQGNSA. Written as DNA, the CDR3 is TGTGCCAGCAGCGAGAGCTGGGGCGGGGGTCCTCAAGAGACCCAGTACTTC. Translating gives CASSESWGGGPQETQYF.

V gene TRBV7-2 combines with J gene TRBJ2-1; maybe TRBD2 (6 bases). Germline V gene lookup returns CDR1 SGHTA and CDR2 FQGNSA. The CDR3 is 14 residues long. The V and J ends lost 5 bases and 9 bases respectively, with 17 bases between them. CDR3 DNA: TGTGCCAGCAGCGTGGTTTCGGGAGATGGTGAGCAGTTCTTC. Amino acids: CASSVVSGDGEQFF.

This chain uses TRBV28 with TRBJ2-3; 9 bases fit TRBD1. Germline lookup yields CDR1 MDHEN and CDR2 SYDVKM. V was pared by 3 bases and J by 3 bases, with 4 bases of the junction left unmatched. The CDR3 loop spans 15 amino acids. CDR3 DNA sequence: TGTGCCAGCAGTTTTTTGGACAGGGGTACAGATACGCAGTATTTT. It yields the protein CASSFLDRGTDTQYF.